This is a list of T cell receptor beta chains from one sample in a study of T-cell reconstitution after alpha-beta-depleted transplantation in children. Using its own MiXCR run on the PCR reads, TCRdb lists one record per CDR3 protein. The sample yields around 700,000 distinct CDR3 sequences, about an eighth seen once. Sequences were derived from PBMCs, sampled before TCRalphabeta/CD19-depleted stem cell transplant. Receptor source: a girl aged 2-9 years with congenital amegakaryocytic thrombocytopenia, due to receive a stem cell transplant. Each CDR3 is given with its conserved first and last residue. A D gene is named only where the DNA matches it firmly. Clone sizes are given selectively: once, few, many, or a class where the clone is expanded.

cdr3_aa: CSADWDQETQYF; cdr3_nt: TGCAGCGCCGACTGGGACCAAGAGACCCAGTACTTC; v_call: TRBV29-1; d_call: .; clone_size: many; j_call: TRBJ2-5
cdr3_aa: CASSLNPGGQTQETQYF; cdr3_nt: TGCGCCAGCAGCCTTAATCCGGGGGGACAAACTCAAGAGACCCAGTACTTC; v_call: TRBV5-1; d_call: .; clone_size: many; j_call: TRBJ2-5
cdr3_aa: CCARPTGAAYSNQPQHF; cdr3_nt: TGCTGTGCTAGACCCACAGGGGCGGCTTATAGCAATCAGCCCCAGCATTTT; v_call: TRBV20-1; d_call: TRBD1; clone_size: .; j_call: TRBJ1-5
cdr3_aa: CASSLVMTVEGYTF; cdr3_nt: TGTGCCAGCAGCTTAGTAATGACAGTGGAAGGCTACACCTTC; v_call: TRBV7-9; d_call: .; clone_size: .; j_call: TRBJ1-2
cdr3_aa: CASSLDDYDYRSGANVLTF; cdr3_nt: TGTGCCAGCAGCTTAGATGACTACGATTATCGCTCTGGGGCCAACGTCCTGACTTTC; v_call: TRBV7-6; d_call: .; clone_size: many; j_call: TRBJ2-6
cdr3_aa: CARGTGPNYGYTF; cdr3_nt: TGCGCCAGAGGGACGGGACCTAACTATGGCTACACCTTC; v_call: TRBV5-1; d_call: .; clone_size: many; j_call: TRBJ1-2
cdr3_aa: CASSQVLWTERRIMNTEAFF; cdr3_nt: TGTGCCAGCAGCCAAGTTCTCTGGACAGAGAGACGCATCATGAACACTGAAGCTTTCTTT; v_call: TRBV14; d_call: .; clone_size: few; j_call: TRBJ1-1
cdr3_aa: CSARVGTGGNEQFF; cdr3_nt: TGCAGTGCTAGAGTCGGGACAGGGGGTAATGAGCAGTTCTTC; v_call: TRBV20-1; d_call: TRBD1; clone_size: many; j_call: TRBJ2-1
cdr3_aa: CASSLVNSPTYEQYF; cdr3_nt: TGTGCCAGCAGCTTAGTTAATAGTCCCACCTACGAGCAGTACTTC; v_call: TRBV7-9; d_call: .; clone_size: .; j_call: TRBJ2-7
cdr3_aa: CASSVESGAGQPQHF; cdr3_nt: TGTGCCAGCAGCGTAGAGTCAGGGGCCGGTCAGCCCCAGCATTTT; v_call: TRBV9; d_call: .; clone_size: many; j_call: TRBJ1-5
cdr3_aa: CASSLGPGVSYNEQFF; cdr3_nt: TGTGCCAGCAGCTTAGGTCCGGGGGTCTCCTACAATGAGCAGTTCTTC; v_call: TRBV7-9; d_call: .; clone_size: many; j_call: TRBJ2-1
cdr3_aa: CASSFSQGNTIYF; cdr3_nt: TGTGCCAGCAGCTTCAGTCAAGGAAACACCATATATTTT; v_call: TRBV7-9; d_call: .; clone_size: .; j_call: TRBJ1-3
cdr3_aa: CASSYTSDRRGDYTF; cdr3_nt: TGTGCCAGCAGTTACACCTCCGACAGGCGTGGTGACTACACCTTC; v_call: TRBV6-5; d_call: .; clone_size: few; j_call: TRBJ1-2
cdr3_aa: CSARFRQGQETQYF; cdr3_nt: TGCAGTGCTAGGTTCCGACAGGGCCAAGAGACCCAGTACTTC; v_call: TRBV20-1; d_call: TRBD1; clone_size: many; j_call: TRBJ2-5
cdr3_aa: CASSLVWTQQETQYF; cdr3_nt: TGTGCCAGCAGCTTAGTTTGGACCCAACAAGAGACCCAGTACTTC; v_call: TRBV7-2; d_call: .; clone_size: .; j_call: TRBJ2-5
cdr3_aa: CAIRGIANTGELFF; cdr3_nt: TGTGCCATCAGAGGGATCGCGAACACCGGGGAGCTGTTTTTT; v_call: TRBV10-3; d_call: .; clone_size: .; j_call: TRBJ2-2
cdr3_aa: CASSYSNGRVNEQFF; cdr3_nt: TGTGCCAGCAGTTACTCGAACGGGAGAGTTAATGAGCAGTTCTTC; v_call: TRBV6-5; d_call: .; clone_size: many; j_call: TRBJ2-1
cdr3_aa: CASSQQSRGQGATDTQYF; cdr3_nt: TGCGCCAGCAGCCAACAGTCCCGCGGACAGGGGGCAACAGATACGCAGTATTTT; v_call: TRBV4-1; d_call: TRBD1; clone_size: few; j_call: TRBJ2-3
cdr3_aa: CSARGSTSTDTQYF; cdr3_nt: TGCAGTGCCCGCGGATCCACGAGCACAGATACGCAGTATTTT; v_call: TRBV20-1; d_call: .; clone_size: many; j_call: TRBJ2-3
cdr3_aa: CASSRRDRNSPLHF; cdr3_nt: TGTGCCAGCAGTCGACGGGACAGAAATTCACCCCTCCACTTT; v_call: TRBV6-1; d_call: TRBD1; clone_size: many; j_call: TRBJ1-6
cdr3_aa: CASSLGVGGAYEQFF; cdr3_nt: TGTGCCAGCAGCTTGGGGGTGGGGGGGGCTTATGAGCAGTTCTTC; v_call: TRBV11-2; d_call: .; clone_size: .; j_call: TRBJ2-1
cdr3_aa: CASSTGPVSNLLSYEQYF; cdr3_nt: TGTGCCAGCAGTACGGGCCCGGTTAGCAACTTATTATCCTACGAGCAGTACTTC; v_call: TRBV12-3/TRBV12-4; d_call: .; clone_size: many; j_call: TRBJ2-7
cdr3_aa: CASSYSKTRILNYEQYF; cdr3_nt: TGTGCCAGCAGTTACTCGAAAACTCGAATACTGAACTACGAGCAGTACTTC; v_call: TRBV6-5; d_call: .; clone_size: many; j_call: TRBJ2-7
cdr3_aa: CASSATSGRGETQYF; cdr3_nt: TGTGCCAGCAGCGCGACTAGCGGGAGGGGAGAGACCCAGTACTTC; v_call: TRBV5-6; d_call: TRBD2; clone_size: few; j_call: TRBJ2-5
cdr3_aa: CASEGPPGSVAKNIQYF; cdr3_nt: TGTGCCAGCGAAGGCCCCCCGGGGAGCGTAGCCAAAAACATTCAGTACTTC; v_call: TRBV7-9; d_call: .; clone_size: .; j_call: TRBJ2-4
cdr3_aa: CSAKTGTTGELFF; cdr3_nt: TGCAGCGCCAAAACGGGGACGACCGGGGAGCTGTTTTTT; v_call: TRBV29-1; d_call: .; clone_size: few; j_call: TRBJ2-2
cdr3_aa: CASSFQATGELFF; cdr3_nt: TGCGCCAGCAGCTTCCAAGCCACCGGGGAGCTGTTTTTT; v_call: TRBV5-1; d_call: .; clone_size: .; j_call: TRBJ2-2
cdr3_aa: CASSWRGLATGLIGQYF; cdr3_nt: TGCGCCAGCAGCTGGAGAGGACTAGCAACGGGGCTGATCGGGCAGTACTTC; v_call: TRBV5-1; d_call: TRBD2; clone_size: many; j_call: TRBJ2-7